In its sample, the clone carrying this T cell receptor (beta chain) was seen once. What it binds is unknown. This entry is derived from a study of Graves' ophthalmopathy and Graves' hyperthyroidism. RNA served as the template for amplifying TCR beta CDR3 regions. Second-round multiplex PCR followed a first-round RT-PCR using HTBI primers. TCRdb used MiXCR to reprocess the multiplex PCR reads, holding one entry per CDR3 protein. The table includes around 1.1 million distinct CDR3 sequences, approximately 35% detected once. Germline CDR1 reads GTSNPN; CDR2 reads SVGIG (reference sequence). The CDR3 runs 14 residues. The germline V and J ends were trimmed by 4 bases and 4 bases, with 16 bases remaining between them. Findings of the study overall: A model built from 13 signatures distinguished ophthalmopathy from stable hyperthyroidism with approximately 89% sensitivity and about 80% specificity. Blood was where most expanded thyroid clonotypes above 0.001 frequency also turned up.

V gene TRBV30 combines with J gene TRBJ1-1; TRBD1 might be the D (5 bases). The receptor was derived from an adult man with Graves' hyperthyroidism. The material sequenced was peripheral blood or thyroid tissue (not recorded which). CDR3 bases: TGTGCCTGGACCCCCCTATTTGGGACCACTGAAGCTTTCTTT. It codes for CAWTPLFGTTEAFF. Drawing the rest from reference TRBV30 and TRBJ1-1, the complete variable domain is SQTIHQWPATLVQPVGSPLSLECTVEGTSNPNLYWYRQAAGRGLQLLFYSVGIGQISSEVPQNLSASRPQDRQFILSSKKLLLSDSGFYLCAWTPLFGTTEAFFGQGTRLTVV.